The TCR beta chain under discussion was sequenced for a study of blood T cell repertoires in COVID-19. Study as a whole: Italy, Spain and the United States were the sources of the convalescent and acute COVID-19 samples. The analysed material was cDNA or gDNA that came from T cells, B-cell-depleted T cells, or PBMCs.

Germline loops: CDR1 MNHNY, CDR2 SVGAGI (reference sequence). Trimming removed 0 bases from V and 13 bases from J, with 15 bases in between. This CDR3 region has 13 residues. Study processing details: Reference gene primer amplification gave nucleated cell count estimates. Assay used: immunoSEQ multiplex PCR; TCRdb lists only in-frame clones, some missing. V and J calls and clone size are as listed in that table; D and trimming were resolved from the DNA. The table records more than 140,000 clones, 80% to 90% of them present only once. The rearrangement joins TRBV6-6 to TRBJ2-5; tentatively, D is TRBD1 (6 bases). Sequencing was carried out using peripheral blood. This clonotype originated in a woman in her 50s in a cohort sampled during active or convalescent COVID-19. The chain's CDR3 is CASSYSLGARGYF. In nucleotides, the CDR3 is TGTGCCAGCAGTTACTCGCTAGGGGCCAGGGGGTACTTC.